The 17 T cell receptor beta chains listed next were all sequenced from one sample in a study of blood T cell repertoires in COVID-19 (dated by TCRdb to 2018 to 2021). The method was the immunoSEQ multiplex PCR assay. In its TCRdb copy, this immuneACCESS table keeps in-frame sequences only and misses some clones. Where compared with another copy, unresolved V genes explain less than half of these, and the others have no known cause. The sample table shows 120,000 or so clones, and roughly 85% are seen once. Together, the top ten hold approximately 30% of the sample. Source material: peripheral blood. These TCRs come from a woman of 80 years or more with acute or convalescent COVID-19.

The rearrangement joins TRBV7-9 to TRBJ2-7, with a possible D match to TRBD2 (6 bases). Germline CDR1 is SEHNR and CDR2 is FQNEAQ (reference sequence). The CDR3 runs to 15 residues. The ends were cut back, 5 bases at V and 3 bases at J, with 17 bases in the middle. Written as DNA, the CDR3 is TGTGCCAGCAGCGCTCCTGGCGGGGCCCTCTACGAGCAGTACTTC. Translating gives CASSAPGGALYEQYF. Based on the CDR3 plus reference TRBV7-9 and TRBJ2-7, the full variable domain is DTGVSQNPRHKITKRGQNVTFRCDPISEHNRLYWYRQTLGQGPEFLTYFQNEAQLEKSRLLSDRFSAERPKGSFSTLEIQRTEQGDSAMYLCASSAPGGALYEQYFGPGTRLTVT.

This chain links TRBV5-1 with TRBJ2-6; TRBD1 might be the D (6 bases). This CDR3 region has 17 residues. Trimming pared 2 bases from V and 2 bases from J, leaving 14 bases between. The germline gives CDR1 SGHRS, CDR2 YFSETQ. CDR3 nucleotide sequence: TGCGCCAGCAGCTTAAGGACAGTTACTGCTGGGGCCAACGTCCTGACTTTC. Amino acid sequence: CASSLRTVTAGANVLTF.

The rearrangement links TRBV3-1 (or the pseudogene TRBV3-2) to TRBJ1-6, with TRBD1 identical over 7 bases. CDR3 length: 15 residues. Germline loops: CDR1 LGHDT, CDR2 YNNKEL (reference sequence). The ends lost 5 bases at V and 6 bases at J; junction bases unmatched: 7. Here the CDR3 reads CASSRRDSSNSPLHF. Here the CDR3 DNA reads TGTGCCAGCAGCAGACGGGACAGTTCTAATTCACCCCTCCACTTT.

V usage is TRBV29-1 and J usage is TRBJ1-3, with a possible D match to TRBD1 (6 bases). Per the germline V gene, CDR1 is SQVTM and CDR2 is ANQGSEA. The CDR3 length is 13 residues. V was trimmed by 3 bases and J by 4 bases, leaving 10 bases between them. The chain's CDR3 is CSVEGAQGNTIYF. The CDR3 region has the DNA TGCAGCGTTGAGGGGGCGCAAGGAAACACCATATATTTT. The whole variable domain, remainder taken from reference TRBV29-1 and TRBJ1-3, is SAVISQKPSRDICQRGTSLTIQCQVDSQVTMMFWYRQQPGQSLTLIATANQGSEATYESGFVIDKFPISRPNLTFSTLTVSNMSPEDSSIYLCSVEGAQGNTIYFGEGSWLTVV.

The rearrangement links TRBV19 to TRBJ2-2; D possibly corresponds to TRBD1 (8 bases). The V gene's germline CDR1 is LNHDA and CDR2 SQIVND (reference sequence). V was shortened by 7 bases and J by 10 bases, with 25 bases between the two germline ends. The CDR3 consists of 16 residues. The CDR3 DNA is TGTGCCAGTACGCCCCTGTGGCGGGGGACAGGTGCGGAGCTGTTTTTT. Amino acid sequence: CASTPLWRGTGAELFF. Combining the CDR3 with reference TRBV19 and TRBJ2-2 gives the whole variable domain DGGITQSPKYLFRKEGQNVTLSCEQNLNHDAMYWYRQDPGQGLRLIYYSQIVNDFQKGDIAEGYSVSREKKESFPLTVTSAQKNPTAFYLCASTPLWRGTGAELFFGEGSRLTVL.

This clone was detected once. The chain joins TRBV5-8 to TRBJ1-2, with no clear D. V lost 1 base and J lost 8, with 12 bases in between. The CDR3 length is 13 residues. Germline CDR1 reads SGHTS; CDR2 reads YDEGEE. The CDR3 sequence: CASSLTDPRGYTF. CDR3 DNA sequence: TGTGCCAGCAGCTTGACTGATCCTAGGGGCTACACCTTC.

This chain links TRBV6-6 with TRBJ2-7; TRBD1 aligns across 10 bases. The CDR3 is 16 amino acids. Germline V gene lookup returns CDR1 MNHNY and CDR2 SVGAGI (reference sequence). The J segment lost 1 base and the V segment lost 1 base, leaving 4 bases of the junction unmatched. DNA of the CDR3: TGTGCCAGCAGTTACTTGGGACAGGGGTCTTCCTACGAGCAGTACGTC. Translated: CASSYLGQGSSYEQYV.

J is TRBJ1-4 and V is TRBV6-6, with 7 bases identical to TRBD1. This CDR3 spans 14 amino acids. CDR1 is MNHNY and CDR2 is SVGAGI in the germline V gene (reference sequence). V gave up 6 bases and J gave up 8 bases; unmatched junction bases: 9. The CDR3 here is CASRQAGTDEKLFF. The CDR3 coding sequence is TGTGCCAGCAGGCAAGCCGGGACAGACGAAAAACTGTTTTTT.

The chain couples TRBV9 to TRBJ2-1; 8 bases agree with TRBD1. Germline V gene sequence: CDR1 SGDLS, CDR2 YYNGEE. With 3 bases clipped from V and 2 bases from J, the junction kept 7 bases outside the gene matches. This CDR3 comprises 16 residues. CDR3 protein: CASSAIGQGTYNEQFF. The CDR3, as DNA: TGTGCCAGCAGCGCCATAGGACAGGGCACCTACAATGAGCAGTTCTTC.

A single count supports this clone. The chain is built from TRBV10-3 and TRBJ2-5; 9 bases agree with TRBD2. The CDR3 is made up of 14 amino acids. V dropped 10 bases and J dropped 5; count of bases not matched to a gene: 11. Germline V CDR1 and CDR2: ENHRY, SYGVKD. The CDR3 region has the DNA TGTGCCACCAGACTAGCGGTGACCCAGGAGACCCAGTACTTC. Translation gives CATRLAVTQETQYF.

The chain uses TRBV19 and TRBJ1-2; 7 positions agree with TRBD1. This CDR3 region has 17 residues. V trimming: 4 bases; J trimming: 3 bases; junction bases outside the gene matches: 14. Looked up from germline, CDR1 is LNHDA and CDR2 is SQIVND (reference sequence). CDR3 bases: TGTGCCAGTAGTAAGGGGGGACAGTCACTGCCCTACTATGGCTACACCTTC. It codes for CASSKGGQSLPYYGYTF.

The gene calls are TRBV18 and TRBJ1-6; 8 nucleotides align to TRBD1. The CDR3 covers 19 residues. The V gene's germline CDR1 is KGHSH and CDR2 LQKENI. The junction had 10 bases not matched to a gene; V was cut back by 3 bases and J by 0 bases. CDR3 nucleotides: TGTGCCAGCTCACCCGTCTCGACAGGGGCGAGCTCCTATAATTCACCCCTCCACTTT. Protein: CASSPVSTGASSYNSPLHF.

The chain joins TRBV24-1 to TRBJ2-2; 8 nucleotides align to TRBD1. The CDR3 extends over 15 amino acids. CDR1 is KGHDR and CDR2 is SFDVKD in the germline V gene. Germline trimming cut 4 bases from V and 4 bases from J; bases unmatched to any gene: 4. The CDR3 protein is CATSDTGGGTGELFF. The CDR3 DNA sequence: TGTGCCACCAGTGACACAGGGGGAGGCACCGGGGAGCTGTTTTTT.

The V call is TRBV6-2 or TRBV6-3, the J call TRBJ1-5; 8 bases map to TRBD1. The CDR3 totals 16 residues. Unmatched junction bases numbered 8, after V lost 5 bases and J lost 2 bases. CDR1 and CDR2 from the germline V gene are MNHEY and SVGEGT. The DNA for the CDR3 is TGTGCCAGCAGTCCCCATTTGACAGGGGGCAATCAGCCCCAGCATTTT. It translates to CASSPHLTGGNQPQHF.

This clone has only one observation. The V gene is TRBV29-1, the J gene TRBJ1-2; 10 bases align to TRBD1. The germline gives CDR1 SQVTM, CDR2 ANQGSEA. The CDR3 loop spans 14 amino acids. The trim removed 7 bases at V and 4 bases at J, leaving 9 bases unmatched. The DNA of the CDR3 is TGCAGCGGGTCTGGGGACAGGGGAAGCTATGGCTACACCTTC. Encoded protein: CSGSGDRGSYGYTF. Using reference TRBV29-1 and TRBJ1-2 for the parts outside the CDR3, the full variable domain is SAVISQKPSRDICQRGTSLTIQCQVDSQVTMMFWYRQQPGQSLTLIATANQGSEATYESGFVIDKFPISRPNLTFSTLTVSNMSPEDSSIYLCSGSGDRGSYGYTFGSGTRLTVV.

This clone appeared many times. J is TRBJ2-2 and V is TRBV4-1; 8 nucleotides line up with TRBD2. Per germline, CDR1 MGHRA and CDR2 YSYEKL. The V segment lost 1 base and the J segment 0 bases; nucleotides outside the gene matches: 4. The CDR3 spans 17 residues. The CDR3 DNA sequence: TGCGCCAGCAGCCAAGGAGGAGCGGGGGCGAACACCGGGGAGCTGTTTTTT. It yields the protein CASSQGGAGANTGELFF.

V usage is TRBV6-6 and J usage is TRBJ1-2, with 8 nucleotides matching TRBD1. Germline V gives CDR1 MNHNY, CDR2 SVGAGI (reference sequence). The CDR3 extends over 13 amino acids. The trim removed 5 bases at V and 8 bases at J, leaving 7 bases unmatched. CDR3 bases: TGTGCCAGCAGTCCGGGACAGGTAAACGGCTACACCTTC. Translating gives CASSPGQVNGYTF.